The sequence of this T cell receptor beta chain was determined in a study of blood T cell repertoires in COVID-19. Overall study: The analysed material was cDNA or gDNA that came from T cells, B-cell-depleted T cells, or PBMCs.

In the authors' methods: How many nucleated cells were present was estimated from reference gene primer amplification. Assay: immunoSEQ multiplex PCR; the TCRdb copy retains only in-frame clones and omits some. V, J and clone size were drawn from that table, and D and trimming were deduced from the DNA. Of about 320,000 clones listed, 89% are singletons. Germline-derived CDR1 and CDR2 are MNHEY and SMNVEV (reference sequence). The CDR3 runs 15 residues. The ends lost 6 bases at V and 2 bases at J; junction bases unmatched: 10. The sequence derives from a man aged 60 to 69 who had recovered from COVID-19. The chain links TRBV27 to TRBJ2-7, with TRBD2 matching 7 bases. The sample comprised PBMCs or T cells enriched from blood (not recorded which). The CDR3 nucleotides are TGTGCCAGCAGCCAAGACCGCGCGGGGGCCTACGAGCAGTACTTC. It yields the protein CASSQDRAGAYEQYF.